The rows below give T cell receptor beta chains drawn from one sample of a study of CD8 T cells in ankylosing spondylitis. TCRdb itself ran the 5' RACE reads through MiXCR, one entry per CDR3 protein. The table includes approximately 550,000 distinct CDR3 sequences, 10% to 15% detected once. Material for sequencing was blood, either unsorted or a sorted T cell fraction (not recorded which). The receptors here all came from a male donor with ankylosing spondylitis. Both conserved end residues are part of each CDR3. D genes are given only for firm matches. Size values are once, few and many counts, or a class for expanded clones, and some rows have none.

V	J	D	size	DNA	CDR3
TRBV7-8	TRBJ2-7	TRBD2	-	TGTGCCAGCAGCCTCCTCCGCGGGAGAAGCTCCTACGAGCAGTACTTC	CASSLLRGRSSYEQYF
TRBV12-3/TRBV12-4	TRBJ1-2	-	many	TGTGCCAGCAGTCCACAACAGGTCTATGGCTACACCTTC	CASSPQQVYGYTF
TRBV6-1	TRBJ2-2	-	few	TGTGCCAGCAGTGAAGCGCTTCAGGGGAACACCGGGGAGCTGTTTTTT	CASSEALQGNTGELFF
TRBV11-3	TRBJ2-2	TRBD1	-	TGTGCCAGCAGCTTCTCACAGGGGGCGTTGGCCGGGGAGCTGTTTTTT	CASSFSQGALAGELFF
TRBV6-6	TRBJ1-2	-	few	TGTGCCAGCAGCCCCAGGACAGTGGTTGGCTACACCTTC	CASSPRTVVGYTF
TRBV2	TRBJ2-1	-	many	TGTGCCAGCAGTGGTAATCTGTACTACAATGAGCAGTTCTTC	CASSGNLYYNEQFF
TRBV12-3/TRBV12-4	TRBJ1-5	-	many	TGTGCCAGCAGTTTACAGCTTGATCAGCCCCAGCATTTT	CASSLQLDQPQHF
TRBV5-1	TRBJ1-2	-	many	TGCGCCAGCAGCCCGGACCCAAACTATGGCTACACCTTC	CASSPDPNYGYTF
TRBV7-2	TRBJ2-2	-	-	TGTGCCAGCAGCTCGAAGGCCGGGAGCTCGAGCACCGGGGAGCTGTTTTTT	CASSSKAGSSSTGELFF
TRBV7-9	TRBJ2-7	-	-	TGTGCCAGCAGCCCCCCGGGCGGTGTAAAGTACTTC	CASSPPGGVKYF
TRBV12-3/TRBV12-4	TRBJ2-1	-	few	TGTGCCAGCACTAAAGACCCGGACTACAATGAGCAGTTCTTC	CASTKDPDYNEQFF
TRBV20-1	TRBJ1-1	-	few	TGCAGTGCTAGAGTCCCAGGTTCCACTGAAGCTTTCTTT	CSARVPGSTEAFF
TRBV11-2	TRBJ1-6	-	-	TGTGCCAGCAGCCCCCGTTCACAGGCCAATTCACCCCTCCACTTT	CASSPRSQANSPLHF
TRBV20-1	TRBJ2-3	-	many	TGCAGTGCGCCCCCGAAAAACACAGATACGCAGTATTTT	CSAPPKNTDTQYF
TRBV20-1	TRBJ1-6	-	few	TGCAGTGGCGGACTATTAAATTCACCCCTCCACTTT	CSGGLLNSPLHF
TRBV5-5	TRBJ2-3	-	-	TGTGCCAGCAGCTCCGTTACAGGGTTGCGGCCAGATACGCAGTATTTT	CASSSVTGLRPDTQYF
TRBV11-3	TRBJ1-1	-	many	TGTGCCAGCAGCTTAGAAGTGGTTGGACGGAACACTGAAGCTTTCTTT	CASSLEVVGRNTEAFF
TRBV12-3/TRBV12-4	TRBJ1-1	-	-	TGTGCCAGCACCTTGAACCTCCAGGGGTCATCTTTCTTT	CASTLNLQGSSFF
TRBV11-3	TRBJ2-3	-	-	TGTGCCAGCAGCTTAGAGAGTGGTGAGCTGTGGGATACGCAGTATTTT	CASSLESGELWDTQYF
TRBV11-2	TRBJ2-7	-	few	TGTGCCAGCAGCTTAGATCGGGTGGATTCCTACGAGCAGTACTTC	CASSLDRVDSYEQYF
TRBV20-1	TRBJ2-5	TRBD1	-	TGCAGTGCGGGGACAGTCCAAGAGACCCAGTACTTC	CSAGTVQETQYF
TRBV5-1	TRBJ2-7	-	-	TGCGCCAGCAGCTTAGGGGGAGGGCTGGCCTACGAGCAGTACTTC	CASSLGGGLAYEQYF
TRBV5-1	TRBJ2-4	-	-	TGCGCCAGCAGCTTACTGGAACGGGAAGGTATTCAGTACTTC	CASSLLEREGIQYF
TRBV6-6	TRBJ1-2	-	-	TGTGCCAGCAGTCAGCCTTCGCGCTACACCTTC	CASSQPSRYTF
TRBV20-1	TRBJ1-3	TRBD1	few	TGCAGTGCTACCCAGGGGGACGGAAACACCATATATTTT	CSATQGDGNTIYF
TRBV10-3	TRBJ2-1	TRBD2	few	TGTGCCATCAGTGAGTTATGGGGGACTAGCGGGTTATATTCCTACAATGAGCAGTTCTTC	CAISELWGTSGLYSYNEQFF
TRBV20-1	TRBJ2-3	-	-	TGCAGTGCTAGGGTGGAGGTCGGCACAGATACGCAGTATTTT	CSARVEVGTDTQYF
TRBV13	TRBJ2-1	TRBD1	few	TGTGCCAGCAGCTTAGATGGGCCGGGACAGGGCTCCCCCGAGCAGTTCTTC	CASSLDGPGQGSPEQFF
TRBV30	TRBJ1-4	TRBD1	-	TGTGCCTGGAAACGACAGGGGGACGGTGAAAAACTGTTTTTT	CAWKRQGDGEKLFF
TRBV15	TRBJ1-6	-	-	TGTGCCACCAGCAGGGCAAAGAATTCACCCCTCCACTTT	CATSRAKNSPLHF
TRBV15	TRBJ1-5	-	many	TGTGCCACCAGCAGAGAGGAAGCTAATCAGCCCCAGCATTTT	CATSREEANQPQHF
TRBV20-1	TRBJ1-1	-	-	TGCAGTGCTAGAGAGGGTCACACTGAAGCTTTCTTT	CSAREGHTEAFF
TRBV20-1	TRBJ2-3	TRBD2	-	TGCAGTGCACAGCAGACTAGCTCGGGTACGCAGTATTTT	CSAQQTSSGTQYF
TRBV5-1	TRBJ2-2	TRBD1	few	TGCGCCAGCAGCTTGAGGACAGGGTCTGAGTTCACCGGGGAGCTGTTTTTT	CASSLRTGSEFTGELFF
TRBV11-2	TRBJ2-1	-	few	TGTGCCAGCACCTTTGGAACAGGCTCCTACAATGAGCAGTTCTTC	CASTFGTGSYNEQFF
TRBV15	TRBJ1-1	-	-	TGTGCCACCAGCAGAGATCAGTTCGGCGCTGAAGCTTTCTTT	CATSRDQFGAEAFF